This entry lists 8 T cell receptor beta chains sequenced from one sample in a study of blood T cell repertoires in COVID-19 (dated by TCRdb to the early 2020s). The library was obtained by the immunoSEQ multiplex PCR assay. Sourced from immuneACCESS, this table was stored by TCRdb with only in-frame sequences that have V and J called. A share of the clones is absent; for the studies checked, an unresolved V gene accounts for under half, and the remainder has no known explanation. Counted in this sample were about 500,000 clones; roughly 87% of them appeared once. Under 0.85% of the sample is in the top ten clones. Sequenced material: PBMCs or T cells enriched from blood (not recorded which). The receptors stem from a woman between 18 and 29 years old who had recovered from COVID-19.

The CDR3 reads CATSGGGLENEQFF. The CDR3 coding sequence is TGTGCCACCAGTGGGGGGGGGCTAGAGAATGAGCAGTTCTTC. The rearrangement uses TRBV24-1 and TRBJ2-1; tentative D call: TRBD2 (7 bases). The CDR3 is made up of 14 amino acids. Germline CDR1 is KGHDR and CDR2 is SFDVKD. Between the trimmed V and J ends, which lost 5 bases and 7 bases, there was a span of 14 bases.

The CDR3 DNA is TGCGCCAGCAGTCAATTGGACAGGGACAATCAGCCCCAGCATTTT. As protein: CASSQLDRDNQPQHF. The chain recombines TRBV23-1 with TRBJ1-5; 8 bases match TRBD1. TRBV23-1 is sorted into the ORF group, with uncertain function. The CDR3 spans 15 residues. With V trimmed by 1 base and J by 3 bases, 2 bases remained unmatched.

This rearrangement joins TRBV10-3 to TRBJ1-2, with TRBD1 matching 9 bases. Germline CDR1 reads ENHRY; CDR2 reads SYGVKD. V shed 3 bases, J shed 5 bases, and the junction held 4 bases outside the gene matches. This CDR3 region has 14 residues. CDR3 in amino acids: CAISDDRGGYGYTF. The CDR3, as DNA: TGTGCCATCAGTGACGACAGGGGGGGGTATGGCTACACCTTC.

The chain joins TRBV6-5 to TRBJ1-2, with a tentative D call TRBD1 (5 bases). Germline V gives CDR1 MNHEY, CDR2 SVGAGI. The CDR3 has 15 residues. Trimming removed 6 bases from V and 1 base from J, with 15 bases in between. CDR3 region: CASSSPGGVNYGYTF. CDR3 coding DNA: TGTGCCAGCAGCTCTCCCGGGGGGGTTAACTATGGCTACACCTTC.

The chain links TRBV6-5 to TRBJ2-2; D not resolved. Germline CDR1 is MNHEY and CDR2 is SVGAGI. The V end lost 2 bases, the J end lost 8 bases, and 9 bases lay between the germline ends. This CDR3 contains 13 residues. In nucleotides, the CDR3 is TGTGCCAGCAGTTACACGCTACGAGGGGAGCTGTTTTTT. Its translation is CASSYTLRGELFF.

This clone was seen more than once but under ten times. The chain carries TRBV2 and TRBJ1-2; 8 bases fit TRBD1. V trimming: 1 base; J trimming: 7 bases; junction bases outside the gene matches: 5. The CDR3 runs 14 residues. In germline, CDR1 is SNHLY, CDR2 FYNNEI. The CDR3 bases are TGTGCCAGCAGTGAAGTAGGACAGGGAGGTGGCTACACCTTC. Translation: CASSEVGQGGGYTF.

The chain has TRBV18 and TRBJ1-1, with a possible D match to TRBD1 (5 bases). The CDR3 length is 13 residues. CDR1 is KGHSH and CDR2 is LQKENI in the germline V gene. Trimming took 8 bases from V and 2 from J, leaving 12 bases between them. CDR3 in amino acids: CASTTEFNTEAFF. For the CDR3, the DNA is TGTGCCAGCACGACAGAGTTTAACACTGAAGCTTTCTTT.

This chain links TRBV18 with TRBJ1-6; D is undetermined. The CDR3 spans 14 residues. Deletions cut 3 bases from V and 8 bases from J, with 11 bases between. Germline V gives CDR1 KGHSH, CDR2 LQKENI. Here the CDR3 reads CASSPGTRDSPLHF. CDR3 nucleotides: TGTGCCAGCTCACCCGGTACTCGAGATTCACCCCTCCACTTT.